This T cell receptor beta chain originates from a study of patients and donors after allogeneic stem cell transplantation. The CDR3 length is 16 residues. V was shortened by 4 bases and J by 2 bases, with 15 bases between the two germline ends. Germline V CDR1 and CDR2: SGHVS, FQNEAQ. This clonotype is a singleton in its sample. One entry per CDR3 protein results from TCRdb running MiXCR on the RT-PCR reads. The sample has under 200,000 distinct CDR3 sequences; about 30% are singletons. J is TRBJ2-1 and V is TRBV7-8; a possible D gene is TRBD2 (6 bases). Specimen: blood, either unsorted or a sorted T cell fraction (not recorded which). The origin of this receptor is a human donor who was either an allogeneic HSCT recipient or a stem cell or donor lymphocyte infusion donor (not recorded which). It is not recorded whose cells these are; they may come from a transplant donor. CDR3 amino acids: CASSSEDYPTYNEQFF. The CDR3 nucleotides are TGTGCCAGCAGCTCAGAGGACTACCCTACCTACAATGAGCAGTTCTTC.